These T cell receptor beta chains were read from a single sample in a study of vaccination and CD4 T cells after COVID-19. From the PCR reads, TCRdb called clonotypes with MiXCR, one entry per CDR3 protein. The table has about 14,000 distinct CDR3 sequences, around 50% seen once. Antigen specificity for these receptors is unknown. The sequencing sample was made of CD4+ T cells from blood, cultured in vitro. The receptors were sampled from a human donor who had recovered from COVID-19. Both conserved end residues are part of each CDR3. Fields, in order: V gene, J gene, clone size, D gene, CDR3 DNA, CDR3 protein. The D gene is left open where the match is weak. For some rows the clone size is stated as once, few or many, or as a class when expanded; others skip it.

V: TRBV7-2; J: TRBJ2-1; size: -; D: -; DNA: TGTGCCAGCAGCTTCGATTTGGGATCCTACAATGAGCAGTTCTTC; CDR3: CASSFDLGSYNEQFF
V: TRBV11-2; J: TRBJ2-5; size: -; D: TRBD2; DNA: TGTGCCAGCAGCTTAGGCGGGAGGGCCGAAGAGACCCAGTACTTC; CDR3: CASSLGGRAEETQYF
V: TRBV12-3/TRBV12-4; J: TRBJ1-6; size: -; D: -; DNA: TGTGCCAGCAGTTTGTCGGGGGTGCATTCACCCCTCCACTTT; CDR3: CASSLSGVHSPLHF
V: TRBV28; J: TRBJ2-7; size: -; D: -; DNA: TGTGCCAGCAGTCCAAGCCCGAGGGAGCAGTACTTC; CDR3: CASSPSPREQYF
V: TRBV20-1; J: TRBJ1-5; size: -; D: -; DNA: TGCAGTGCTAGAGATCCGATACAGGGTGGTCAGCCCCAGCATTTT; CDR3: CSARDPIQGGQPQHF
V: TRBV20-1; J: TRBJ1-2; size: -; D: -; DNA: TGCAGTGCAAGGTTTACCGGGACGGCCGGGGTCGGCTACACCTTC; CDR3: CSARFTGTAGVGYTF
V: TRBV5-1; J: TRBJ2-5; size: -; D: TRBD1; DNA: TGCGCCAGCAGCCAGACAGGGGGCGAAGAGACCCAGTACTTC; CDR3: CASSQTGGEETQYF
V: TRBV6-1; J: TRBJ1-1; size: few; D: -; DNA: TGTGCCAGCAGCGCTCTCGGGTGGGGGTCCACTGAAGCTTTCTTT; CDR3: CASSALGWGSTEAFF
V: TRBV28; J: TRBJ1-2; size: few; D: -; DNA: TGTGCCAGCAGCCCAGGACGAAAGGGCTACACCTTC; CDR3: CASSPGRKGYTF
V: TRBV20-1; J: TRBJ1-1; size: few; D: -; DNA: TGCAGTGCTAGGGTCGTCTGGACTACTGCTGAAGCTTTCTTT; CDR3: CSARVVWTTAEAFF
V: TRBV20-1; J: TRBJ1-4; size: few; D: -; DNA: TGCAGTGCTAGGGAAGGCAGTATTAATGAAAAACTGTTTTTT; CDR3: CSAREGSINEKLFF
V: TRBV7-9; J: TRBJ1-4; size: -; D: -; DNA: TGTGCCAGCAGCCCTCGGGAGGTTGGGGAAAAACTGTTTTTT; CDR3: CASSPREVGEKLFF
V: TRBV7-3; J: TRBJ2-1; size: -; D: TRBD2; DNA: TGTGCCAGCAGCTTAGTCGGGAGGGCCGTTGAGCAGTTCTTC; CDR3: CASSLVGRAVEQFF
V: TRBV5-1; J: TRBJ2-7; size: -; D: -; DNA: TGCGCCAGCAGCTTGGCCGGCACGTCAGGCGAGCAGTACTTC; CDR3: CASSLAGTSGEQYF
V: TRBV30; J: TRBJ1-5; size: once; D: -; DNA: TGTGCCTGGAGTCGCCGACGGTACAATCAGCCCCAGCATTTT; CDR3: CAWSRRRYNQPQHF
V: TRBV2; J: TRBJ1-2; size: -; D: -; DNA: TGTGCCAGCATAGATCCAGCCAAATGGGGCTACACCTTC; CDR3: CASIDPAKWGYTF
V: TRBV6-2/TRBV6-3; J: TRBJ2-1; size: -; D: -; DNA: TGTGCCACCACCTCTAGCGACAATGAGCAGTTCTTC; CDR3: CATTSSDNEQFF
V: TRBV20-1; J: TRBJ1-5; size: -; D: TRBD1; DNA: TGCAGTGCCAACCCGGGACAGGGGAATAGCAATCAGCCCCAGCATTTT; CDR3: CSANPGQGNSNQPQHF